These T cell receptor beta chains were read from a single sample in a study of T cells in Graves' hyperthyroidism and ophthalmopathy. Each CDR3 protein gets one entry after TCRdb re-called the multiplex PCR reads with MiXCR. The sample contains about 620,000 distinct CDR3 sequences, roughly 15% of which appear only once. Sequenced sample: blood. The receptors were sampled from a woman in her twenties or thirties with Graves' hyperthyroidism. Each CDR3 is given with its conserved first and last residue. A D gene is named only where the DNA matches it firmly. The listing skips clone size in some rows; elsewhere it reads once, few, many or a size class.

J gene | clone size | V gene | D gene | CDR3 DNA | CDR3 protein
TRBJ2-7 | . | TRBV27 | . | TGTGCCAGCAGTTTACAGGGGTTGCAGTACTTC | CASSLQGLQYF
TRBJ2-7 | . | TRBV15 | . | TGTGCCACCAGCAGAGATCGTGGATTCAACGAGCAGTACTTC | CATSRDRGFNEQYF
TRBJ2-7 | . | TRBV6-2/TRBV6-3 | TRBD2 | TGTGCCAGCAGTTACGGGGGGCTAGCGGGAGGGCCCTACGAGCAGTACTTC | CASSYGGLAGGPYEQYF
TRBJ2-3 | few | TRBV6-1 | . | TGTGCCAGCAGCCGTTCCGGGAGTTTTTCAGATACGCAGTATTTT | CASSRSGSFSDTQYF
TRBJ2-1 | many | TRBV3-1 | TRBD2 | TGTGCCAGCACCCCGACTAGCGGGAACAATGAGCAGTTCTTC | CASTPTSGNNEQFF
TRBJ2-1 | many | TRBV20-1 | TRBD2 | TGCAGTGCGCCCTCCCCGACTAGCGATGAGCAGTTCTTC | CSAPSPTSDEQFF
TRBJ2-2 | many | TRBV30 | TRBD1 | TGTGCCTGGACCCGACAGGGGACCACCGGGGAGCTGTTTTTT | CAWTRQGTTGELFF
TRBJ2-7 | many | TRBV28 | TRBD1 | TGTGCCAGCAGTCCGACGGGACAGGCAATCTACGAGCAGTACTTC | CASSPTGQAIYEQYF
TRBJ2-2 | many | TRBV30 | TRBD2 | TGTGCCTGGACCCATAAAGCGGGAGCCACCGGGGAGCTGTTTTTT | CAWTHKAGATGELFF
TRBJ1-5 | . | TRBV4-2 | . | TGTGCCAGCAGCCCCTATTTCGGCCCGAGCAATCAGCCCCAGCATTTT | CASSPYFGPSNQPQHF
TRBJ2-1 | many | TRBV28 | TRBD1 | TGTGCCAGCGCCCGGGGACAGGGGTACTACAATGAGCAGTTCTTC | CASARGQGYYNEQFF
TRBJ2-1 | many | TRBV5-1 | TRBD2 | TGCGCCAGCAGCGTGGGACTACAAAACAATGAGCAGTTCTTC | CASSVGLQNNEQFF
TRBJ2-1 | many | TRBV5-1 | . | TGCGCCAGCAGCCCAAGGGGGTACAGCTCCTACAATGAGCAGTTCTTC | CASSPRGYSSYNEQFF
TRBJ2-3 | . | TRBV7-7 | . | TGTGCTAGCAGCCCAAGGTACCACGACACAGATACGCAGTATTTT | CASSPRYHDTDTQYF
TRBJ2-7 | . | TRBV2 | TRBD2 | TGTGCCACCAGTGAACCCGAGACTAGCGGGAGCCACAATGAGCAGTACTTC | CATSEPETSGSHNEQYF
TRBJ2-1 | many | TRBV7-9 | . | TGTGCCAGCAGCTTACTAGGGGTCCATGAGCAGTTCTTC | CASSLLGVHEQFF
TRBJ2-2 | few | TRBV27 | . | TGTGCCAGCAGTTTACAGGAAGGAACCGGGGAGCTGTTTTTT | CASSLQEGTGELFF
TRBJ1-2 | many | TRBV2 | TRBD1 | TGTGCCAGCAGGGCACAGGGGTTCGGCCACTATGGCTACACCTTC | CASRAQGFGHYGYTF
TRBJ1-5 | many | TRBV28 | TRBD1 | TGTGCCAGCAGTTTGCCAGGGGGTCCTCAGCCCCAGCATTTT | CASSLPGGPQPQHF
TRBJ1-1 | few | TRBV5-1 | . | TGCGCCAGCAGCTTGTCGCGGGAGTTGAACACTGAAGCTTTCTTT | CASSLSRELNTEAFF
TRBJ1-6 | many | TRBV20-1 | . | TGCAGTGCGTACAGAGGGCCGAGATCCTATAATTCACCCCTCCACTTT | CSAYRGPRSYNSPLHF
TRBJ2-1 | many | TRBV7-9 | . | TGTGCCAGCAGCCAAGGGGCCGAGTATGAGCAGTTCTTC | CASSQGAEYEQFF
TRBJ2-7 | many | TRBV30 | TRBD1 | TGTGCCTGGAGGAGCACAGGGGGCTACGAGCAGTACTTC | CAWRSTGGYEQYF
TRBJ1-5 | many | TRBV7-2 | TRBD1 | TGTGCCAGCAGCTTAGTGGGACAGAACAATCAGCCCCAGCATTTT | CASSLVGQNNQPQHF
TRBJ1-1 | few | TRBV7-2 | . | TGTGCCAGCAACCATATCGGGGGGGTAATGAACACTGAAGCTTTCTTT | CASNHIGGVMNTEAFF
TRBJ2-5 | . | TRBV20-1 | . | TGCAGTGCTAGAGATTGGACGTTCGGGACCCAGTACTTC | CSARDWTFGTQYF
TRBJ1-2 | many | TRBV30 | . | TGTGCCTGGAGTGTACAGACAGTCTATGGCTACACCTTC | CAWSVQTVYGYTF
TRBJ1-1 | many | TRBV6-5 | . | TGTGCCAGCAGTTACGATCTGGGCACTGAAGCTTTCTTT | CASSYDLGTEAFF
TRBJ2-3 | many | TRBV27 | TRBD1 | TGTGCCAGCAGTTTATACAGGGGGGCAGATACGCAGTATTTT | CASSLYRGADTQYF
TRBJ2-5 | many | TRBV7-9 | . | TGTGCCAGCTTTGGGTGGGCGACTCAAGAGACCCAGTACTTC | CASFGWATQETQYF
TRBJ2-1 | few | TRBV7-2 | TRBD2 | TGTGCCAGCAGCTTCTCTAGCGGGCCGGGTGAGCAGTTCTTC | CASSFSSGPGEQFF
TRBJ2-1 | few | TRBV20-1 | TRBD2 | TGCAGTGCTAGAGTGGGAGGGAGTCCCTACAATGAGCAGTTCTTC | CSARVGGSPYNEQFF
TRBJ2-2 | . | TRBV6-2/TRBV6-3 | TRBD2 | TGTGCCAGCAGAAAGACTAGCGGGAGGCCGTCGAACACCGGGGAGCTGTTTTTT | CASRKTSGRPSNTGELFF
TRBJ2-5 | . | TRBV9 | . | TGTGCCAGCTCCCTTGGGCAAGGGAGGTCAGAGACCCAGTACTTC | CASSLGQGRSETQYF
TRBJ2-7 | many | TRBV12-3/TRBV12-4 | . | TGTGCCAGCAGTTCAAAGCGCGAGCAGTACTTC | CASSSKREQYF
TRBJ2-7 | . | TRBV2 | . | TGTGCCAGTGGGGTGAACTCCTACGAGCAGTACTTC | CASGVNSYEQYF
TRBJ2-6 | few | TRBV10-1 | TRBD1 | TGCGCCAGCAGTTCGGGACAGACTGGGGCCAACGTCCTGACTTTC | CASSSGQTGANVLTF
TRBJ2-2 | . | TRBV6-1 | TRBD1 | TGTGCCAGCGGGGGGGGACAGGGACACACCGGGGAGCTGTTTTTT | CASGGGQGHTGELFF
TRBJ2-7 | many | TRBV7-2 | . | TGTGCCAGCAGCTTAGGCCCGGGACGCGGGAAAATTAGCTACGAGCAGTACTTC | CASSLGPGRGKISYEQYF
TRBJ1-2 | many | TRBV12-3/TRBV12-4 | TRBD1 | TGTGCCAGCACCCAAGCGGGGACAGGGGGCTCTGGCTACACCTTC | CASTQAGTGGSGYTF
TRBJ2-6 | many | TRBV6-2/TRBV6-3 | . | TGTGCCAGCAGCTCCTCTGGGGCCAACGTCCTGACTTTC | CASSSSGANVLTF
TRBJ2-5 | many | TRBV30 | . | TGTGCCTGGAGGTACCAAGAGACCCAGTACTTC | CAWRYQETQYF
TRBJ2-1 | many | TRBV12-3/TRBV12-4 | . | TGTGCCAGCAGTTTGGACCACCTCGGCAATGAGCAGTTCTTC | CASSLDHLGNEQFF
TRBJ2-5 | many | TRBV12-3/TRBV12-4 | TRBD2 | TGTGCCAGCACCTTAGCGGGAGGAGAGACCCAGTACTTC | CASTLAGGETQYF
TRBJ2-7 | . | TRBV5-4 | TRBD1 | TGTGCCAGCAGCTTGGCCGGGACAGCGGAAGACTACGAGCAGTACTTC | CASSLAGTAEDYEQYF
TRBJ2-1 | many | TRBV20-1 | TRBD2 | TGCAGTGCTCCTCCTTTACGGACTAGCGGGAGTGATGAGCAGTTCTTC | CSAPPLRTSGSDEQFF
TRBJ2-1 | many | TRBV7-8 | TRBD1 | TGTGCCAGCAGCTTATTCGGGACAGGGGGCAATGAGCAGTTCTTC | CASSLFGTGGNEQFF
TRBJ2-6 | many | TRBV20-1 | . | TGCAGTGCTAGAGATCGTAGAGGGCGCGCGGGGGCCAACGTCCTGACTTTC | CSARDRRGRAGANVLTF
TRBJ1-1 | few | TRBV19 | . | TGTGCCAGTAGTAGCGGTGGGGCAATGTGGACTGAAGCTTTCTTT | CASSSGGAMWTEAFF
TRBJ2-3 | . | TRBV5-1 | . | TGCGCCAGCAGCCATGAGCTGGACACCGCAGATACGCAGTATTTT | CASSHELDTADTQYF
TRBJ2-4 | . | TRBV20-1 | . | TGCAGTGCAGCGGGACAGACTCTTATAAGGAACATTCAGTACTTC | CSAAGQTLIRNIQYF
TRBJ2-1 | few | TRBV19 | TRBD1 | TGTGCCAGTAGTATTAACAGGGGGAGCTCCTACAATGAGCAGTTCTTC | CASSINRGSSYNEQFF